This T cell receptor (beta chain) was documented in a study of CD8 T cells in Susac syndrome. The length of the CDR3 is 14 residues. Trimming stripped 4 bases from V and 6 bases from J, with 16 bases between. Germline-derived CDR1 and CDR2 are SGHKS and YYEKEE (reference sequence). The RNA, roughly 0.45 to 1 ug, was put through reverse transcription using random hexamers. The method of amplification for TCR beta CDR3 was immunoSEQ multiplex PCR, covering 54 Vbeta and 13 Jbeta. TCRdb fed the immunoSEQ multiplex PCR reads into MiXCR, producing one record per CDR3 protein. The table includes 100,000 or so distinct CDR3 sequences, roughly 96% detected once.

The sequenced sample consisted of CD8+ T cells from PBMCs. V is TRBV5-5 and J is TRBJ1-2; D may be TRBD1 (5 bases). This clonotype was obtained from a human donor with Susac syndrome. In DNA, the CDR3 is TGTGCCAGCAGCCCGGTGACCCTGGGGCATGGCTACACCTTC. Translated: CASSPVTLGHGYTF.